This T cell receptor (beta chain) comes out of a study of T cell responses to AZD1222 COVID-19 vaccine. Points on this clone: Its antigen is undetermined.

Trimming cost V 0 bases and J 0 bases, with 15 bases left between them. CDR3 length equals 19 residues. Germline V lookup: CDR1 SGHDN, CDR2 FVKESK. Repertoires were generated with immunoSEQ multiplex PCR, while TCRdb's copy carries only in-frame clones and drops some. The sample consists of around 35,000 clones, 85% to 90% of them appearing once. Overall study results and limits: Females outnumbered males among donors, who were mostly white British; clonal diversity was possibly underestimated.

This receptor was taken from an adult who received the AZD1222 COVID-19 vaccine. The sample consisted of peripheral blood, taken 28 days after the second AZD1222 dose. The V and J genes are TRBV14 and TRBJ2-6, with a tentative D call TRBD2 (5 bases). The CDR3 sequence: CASSQDETGLSSGANVLTF. The DNA of the CDR3 is TGTGCCAGCAGCCAAGATGAGACCGGACTCAGCTCTGGGGCCAACGTCCTGACTTTC.